These T cell receptor beta chains were read from a single sample in a study of T cells in Graves' hyperthyroidism and ophthalmopathy. One entry per CDR3 protein, called by TCRdb with MiXCR from the multiplex PCR reads. The sample consists of 500,000 to 750,000 distinct CDR3 sequences, around 14% of them appearing once. The sequenced sample consisted of blood. The source of these receptors is a woman under 30 with Graves' ophthalmopathy. CDR3s include the opening cysteine and the closing phenylalanine or tryptophan. The D gene is left open where the match is weak. The size field is filled for only some rows; it gives once, few, many or a size class.

j_call	v_call	d_call	clone_size	cdr3_aa	cdr3_nt
TRBJ2-1	TRBV12-5	-	many	CASGRVEQFF	TGTGCTAGCGGCCGGGTTGAGCAGTTCTTC
TRBJ2-7	TRBV15	TRBD1	many	CATSRVRQGGEQYF	TGTGCCACCAGCAGAGTTCGACAGGGGGGCGAGCAGTACTTC
TRBJ2-1	TRBV19	TRBD2	many	CASRGLAGGQAYNEQFF	TGTGCCAGTAGAGGACTAGCGGGAGGGCAAGCCTACAATGAGCAGTTCTTC
TRBJ2-7	TRBV14	-	-	CASSQVPLSWSPVYEQYF	TGTGCCAGCAGCCAAGTCCCCCTTAGCTGGAGTCCCGTCTACGAGCAGTACTTC
TRBJ2-7	TRBV28	TRBD1	many	CASSLRDRGNEQYF	TGTGCCAGCAGTCTCCGGGACAGGGGGAACGAGCAGTACTTC
TRBJ2-7	TRBV3-1	-	many	CASSRFGFSEASSYEQYF	TGTGCCAGCAGCCGCTTCGGCTTCAGTGAGGCCTCATCCTACGAGCAGTACTTC
TRBJ1-3	TRBV12-3/TRBV12-4	-	many	CASTRSGPSSGNTIYF	TGTGCCAGCACCCGGTCAGGTCCTAGCTCTGGAAACACCATATATTTT
TRBJ1-2	TRBV4-3	TRBD1	many	CASSQEWQGGNYGYTF	TGCGCCAGCAGCCAAGAGTGGCAGGGGGGTAACTATGGCTACACCTTC
TRBJ2-7	TRBV7-9	TRBD1	-	CASSQTGTGSGEQYF	TGTGCCAGCAGCCAGACCGGGACAGGGTCGGGAGAGCAGTACTTC
TRBJ2-1	TRBV28	TRBD2	many	CASSPGTSGKSTYNEQFF	TGTGCCAGCAGTCCCGGGACTAGCGGGAAATCAACCTACAATGAGCAGTTCTTC
TRBJ1-1	TRBV7-2	-	many	CASSLESAVNTEAFF	TGTGCCAGCAGCTTAGAATCGGCGGTGAACACTGAAGCTTTCTTT
TRBJ2-7	TRBV28	-	many	CASSSPPSAYEQYF	TGTGCCAGCAGCTCGCCGCCAAGTGCCTACGAGCAGTACTTC
TRBJ2-7	TRBV29-1	TRBD2	many	CSVEFTGGGYEQYF	TGCAGCGTTGAATTTACGGGAGGAGGATACGAGCAGTACTTC